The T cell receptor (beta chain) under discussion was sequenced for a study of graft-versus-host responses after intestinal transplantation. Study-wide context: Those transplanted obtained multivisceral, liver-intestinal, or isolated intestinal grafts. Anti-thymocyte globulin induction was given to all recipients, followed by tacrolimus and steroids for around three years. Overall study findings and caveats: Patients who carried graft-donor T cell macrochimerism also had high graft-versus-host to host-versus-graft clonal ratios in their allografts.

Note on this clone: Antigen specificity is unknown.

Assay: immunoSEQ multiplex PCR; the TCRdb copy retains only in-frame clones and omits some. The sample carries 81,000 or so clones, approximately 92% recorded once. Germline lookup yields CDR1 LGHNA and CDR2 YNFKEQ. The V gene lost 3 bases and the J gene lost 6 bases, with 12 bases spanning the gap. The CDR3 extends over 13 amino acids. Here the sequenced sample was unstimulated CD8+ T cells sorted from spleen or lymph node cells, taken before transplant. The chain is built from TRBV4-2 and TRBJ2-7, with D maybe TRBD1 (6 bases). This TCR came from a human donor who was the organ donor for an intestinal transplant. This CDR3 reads CASSQAGAGEQYF. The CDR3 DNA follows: TGTGCCAGCAGCCAGGCAGGGGCGGGCGAGCAGTACTTC.